A single sample gave rise to the 18 T cell receptor beta chains below, sequenced in a study of T-cell memory formation after mild COVID-19. TCRdb reanalysed the 5' RACE reads using MiXCR and keeps one entry per CDR3 protein. The sample holds about 260,000 distinct CDR3 sequences, roughly 8.2% seen once. The specimen was PBMCs or a T cell subset sorted from them (not recorded which). The receptors were gathered from a man aged 18 to 29 who had mild COVID-19 (a few samples of this study predate the infection). Cell type and time point are not known.

The J gene is TRBJ1-6, the V gene TRBV5-1; possibly TRBD1 for D (5 bases). The CDR3 loop spans 13 amino acids. Germline V CDR1 and CDR2: SGHRS, YFSETQ. Trimming cost V 2 bases and J 10 bases, with 10 bases left between them. The CDR3 reads CASSFQGDSPLHF. The CDR3 DNA follows: TGCGCCAGCAGCTTTCAGGGAGACTCACCCCTCCACTTT.

In its sample, this clonotype was seen many times. The chain couples TRBV12-3 or TRBV12-4 to TRBJ2-1; no clear D. The CDR3 totals 14 residues. The V end was cut by 3 bases, the J end by 0 bases, with 6 bases between. The CDR3 is CASSLRSSYNEQFF. CDR3 DNA: TGTGCCAGCAGTTTGCGGAGCTCCTACAATGAGCAGTTCTTC.

This clonotype was observed a few times. CDR3 in DNA: TGTGCCAGCAGCCCTCGACAGGGACCACGCACCGGGGAGCTGTTTTTT. This encodes CASSPRQGPRTGELFF. The genes are TRBV12-3 or TRBV12-4 and TRBJ2-2; TRBD1 matches at 7 bases. V shed 6 bases, J shed 4 bases, and the junction held 11 bases outside the gene matches. The CDR3 extends over 16 amino acids.

This chain uses TRBV7-9 with TRBJ2-5, with 8 bases matching TRBD2. Germline V lookup: CDR1 SEHNR, CDR2 FQNEAQ (reference sequence). This CDR3 region has 15 residues. After removal of 2 bases from V and 2 bases from J, the junction contained 4 bases not matched to a gene. CDR3: CASSLFTSGQETQYF. The CDR3, as DNA: TGTGCCAGCAGCTTATTTACTAGCGGACAAGAGACCCAGTACTTC.

The CDR3 sequence: CSVTLPGATNEKLFF. The CDR3 DNA sequence: TGCAGCGTGACCCTCCCGGGAGCAACTAATGAAAAACTGTTTTTT. V and J are TRBV29-1 and TRBJ1-4; no firm D call. The V gene lost 6 bases and the J gene lost 0 bases, with 14 bases spanning the gap. The CDR3 consists of 15 residues. Germline CDR1 reads SQVTM; CDR2 reads ANQGSEA.

This clonotype was counted between two and nine times. The V and J genes are TRBV10-3 and TRBJ2-5, with D possibly matching TRBD2 (5 bases). Germline CDR1 reads ENHRY; CDR2 reads SYGVKD. V dropped 4 bases and J dropped 7 bases, with 10 bases sitting between them. The CDR3 is 12 residues long. The CDR3 nucleotides read TGTGCCATCAGTGGGACTTATGGGACCCAGTACTTC. Its translation is CAISGTYGTQYF.

By sample fraction, this clonotype is medium-sized. The chain combines TRBV24-1 with TRBJ2-1; TRBD1 or TRBD2 may be the D gene (5 bases each). Germline CDR1 is KGHDR and CDR2 is SFDVKD. This CDR3 is built from 16 residues. Deletions cut 9 bases from V and 0 bases from J, with 17 bases between. The CDR3: CATRGRNVSSYNEQFF. The CDR3 DNA follows: TGTGCCACCCGGGGCCGGAATGTTAGCTCCTACAATGAGCAGTTCTTC.

This clonotype was recorded a few times. CDR3 sequence (DNA): TGCAGTGCTACTAAGACAGGGCTTTCGGGTGAGCAGTTCTTC. Its protein product is CSATKTGLSGEQFF. V usage is TRBV20-1 and J usage is TRBJ2-1; 7 positions match TRBD1. The CDR3 is 14 residues long. Trimming removed 4 bases from V and 9 bases from J; junction bases left unmatched: 12. Germline V gives CDR1 DFQATT, CDR2 SNEGSKA (reference sequence).

This clonotype has more than one count but fewer than ten. The chain combines TRBV5-6 with TRBJ2-1; 8 positions agree with TRBD1. Unmatched junction bases numbered 4, after V lost 4 bases and J lost 7 bases. Germline V CDR1 and CDR2: SGHDT, YYEEEE. CDR3 length: 13 amino acids. The CDR3 reads CASSRQGLNEQFF. In DNA form, the CDR3 reads TGTGCCAGCAGCCGACAGGGGCTGAATGAGCAGTTCTTC.

The chain joins TRBV6-6 to TRBJ2-1; 9 bases map to TRBD2. Germline V gene data show CDR1 as MNHNY and CDR2 as SVGAGI (reference sequence). This CDR3 is built from 16 residues. V lost 6 bases, J lost 4 bases, and 10 bases stayed unmatched. The CDR3 here is CASSHRSGGSYNEQFF. In nucleotides, the CDR3 is TGTGCCAGCAGCCACAGAAGCGGGGGGAGTTACAATGAGCAGTTCTTC.

There are a few counts of this clonotype. As DNA, the CDR3 is TGCAGCGTTCTCCCCCCGGGCCTCTACGAGCAGTACTTC. The encoded protein is CSVLPPGLYEQYF. This rearrangement joins TRBV29-1 to TRBJ2-7; no reliable D call. The V end lost 5 bases, the J end lost 3 bases, and 14 bases lay between the germline ends. CDR3 length: 13 residues. Germline V gene sequence: CDR1 SQVTM, CDR2 ANQGSEA.

The CDR3, as DNA: TGTGCCTGGAGTCCAGGACGTTCTGAAGCTTTCTTT. As protein: CAWSPGRSEAFF. The chain uses TRBV30 and TRBJ1-1; D uncertain. Trimming took 2 bases from V and 6 from J, leaving 10 bases between them. There are 12 residues in the CDR3. The V gene's germline CDR1 is GTSNPN and CDR2 SVGIG (reference sequence).

The chain links TRBV4-1 to TRBJ2-1, with a possible D match to TRBD1 (6 bases). The germline gives CDR1 MGHRA, CDR2 YSYEKL. Trimming pared 2 bases from V and 7 bases from J, leaving 12 bases between. The CDR3 length is 14 residues. CDR3 in amino acids: CASSQPFRGNEQFF. CDR3 bases: TGCGCCAGCAGCCAACCTTTCAGGGGTAATGAGCAGTTCTTC.

This sequence joins TRBV7-9 and TRBJ1-2; a possible D gene is TRBD1 (5 bases). The germline CDR1 and CDR2 sequences are SEHNR and FQNEAQ (reference sequence). This CDR3 has 14 residues. Trimming shortened V by 3 bases and J by 8 bases, and 16 bases separated the two germline ends. The CDR3: CASSLPILPGGYTF. The CDR3 coding sequence is TGTGCCAGCAGCTTGCCAATCCTGCCAGGGGGCTACACCTTC.

Ten or more counts support this clonotype. The chain uses TRBV7-2 and TRBJ2-7; D is possibly TRBD1 or TRBD2 (5 bases each). The CDR3 length is 14 residues. Trimming took 2 bases from V and 6 from J, leaving 14 bases between them. The germline V gene encodes CDR1 SGHTA and CDR2 FQGNSA. The CDR3 bases are TGTGCCAGCAGCTTAAGGGCGTCGAGGGGCGAGCAGTACGTC. Its translation is CASSLRASRGEQYV.

This clonotype was detected only a few times. The rearrangement uses TRBV4-3 and TRBJ2-2; 9 bases line up with TRBD2. Germline V gene data show CDR1 as LGHNA and CDR2 as YSLEER. Trimming cost V 0 bases and J 2 bases; bases outside gene matches: 7. CDR3 length equals 18 residues. The CDR3 loop is CASSQEASGVINTGELFF. The CDR3 nucleotides read TGCGCCAGCAGCCAAGAGGCTAGCGGGGTAATAAACACCGGGGAGCTGTTTTTT.

The chain has TRBV6-4 and TRBJ2-1, with no clear D. The V end was cut by 6 bases, the J end by 10 bases, with 25 bases between. This CDR3 contains 16 residues. The germline V gene encodes CDR1 MRHNA and CDR2 SNTAGT. CDR3 in amino acids: CASSAELVLNTGEQFF. Here the CDR3 DNA reads TGTGCCAGCAGCGCTGAATTAGTTCTAAACACCGGGGAGCAGTTCTTC.

V usage is TRBV11-2 and J usage is TRBJ1-1; TRBD1 aligns across 7 bases. The ends lost 6 bases at V and 5 bases at J; junction bases unmatched: 15. Germline loops: CDR1 SGHAT, CDR2 FQNNGV. The CDR3 has 16 amino acids. CDR3: CASRALEGGRRTEAFF. The CDR3 DNA reads TGTGCCAGCAGGGCCTTAGAAGGGGGCCGGCGGACTGAAGCTTTCTTT.